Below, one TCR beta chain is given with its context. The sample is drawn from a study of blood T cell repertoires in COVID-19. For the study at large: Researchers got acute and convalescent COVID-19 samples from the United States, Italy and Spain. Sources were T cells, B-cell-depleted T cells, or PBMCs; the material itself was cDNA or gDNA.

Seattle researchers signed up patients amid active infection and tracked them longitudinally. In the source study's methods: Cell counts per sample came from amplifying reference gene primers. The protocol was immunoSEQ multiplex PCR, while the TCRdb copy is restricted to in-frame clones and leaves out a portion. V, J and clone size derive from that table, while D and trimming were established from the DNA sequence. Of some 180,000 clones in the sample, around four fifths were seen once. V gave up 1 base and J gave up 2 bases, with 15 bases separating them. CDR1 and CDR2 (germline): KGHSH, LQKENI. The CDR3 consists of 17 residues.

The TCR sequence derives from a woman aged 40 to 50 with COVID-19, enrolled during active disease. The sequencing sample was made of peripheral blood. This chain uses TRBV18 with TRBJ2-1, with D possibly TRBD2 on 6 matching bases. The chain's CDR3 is CASSPQIRDFPYNEQFF. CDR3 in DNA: TGTGCCAGCTCACCACAGATCCGGGACTTCCCCTACAATGAGCAGTTCTTC.